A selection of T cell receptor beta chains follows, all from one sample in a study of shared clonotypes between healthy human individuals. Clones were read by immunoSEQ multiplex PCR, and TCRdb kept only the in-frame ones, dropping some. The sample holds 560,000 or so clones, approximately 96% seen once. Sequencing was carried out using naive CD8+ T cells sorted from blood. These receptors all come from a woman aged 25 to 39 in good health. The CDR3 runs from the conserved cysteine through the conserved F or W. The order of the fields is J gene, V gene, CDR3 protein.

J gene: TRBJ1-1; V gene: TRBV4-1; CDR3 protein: CASSPAIVSNTEAFF
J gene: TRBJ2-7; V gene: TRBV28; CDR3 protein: CASADYEQYF
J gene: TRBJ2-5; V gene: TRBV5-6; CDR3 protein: CASSLGGWETQYF
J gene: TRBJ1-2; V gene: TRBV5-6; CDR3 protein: CASSFNRQARGYGYTF
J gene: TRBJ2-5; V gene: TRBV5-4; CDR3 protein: CASSGLQGRETQYF
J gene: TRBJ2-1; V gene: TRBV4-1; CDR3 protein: CASSQVSSGAYNEQFF
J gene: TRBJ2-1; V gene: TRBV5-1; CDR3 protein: CASSLAPPISPPGDEQFF
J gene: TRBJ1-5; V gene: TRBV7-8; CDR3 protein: CASSWGQGGLNQPQHF
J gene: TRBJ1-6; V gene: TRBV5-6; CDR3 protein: CASTLSSHSPLHF
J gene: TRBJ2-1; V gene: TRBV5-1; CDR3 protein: CASSSSGPREHEQFF
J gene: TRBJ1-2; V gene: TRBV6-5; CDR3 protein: CASSSGLGWGYGYTF
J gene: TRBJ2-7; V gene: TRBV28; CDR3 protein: CASSFETGGNEQYF
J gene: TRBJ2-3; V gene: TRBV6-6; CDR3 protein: CASSYSSRDTQYF
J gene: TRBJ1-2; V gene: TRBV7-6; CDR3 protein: CASSPTGFYGYTF
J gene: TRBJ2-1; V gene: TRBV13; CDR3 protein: CASSLVSGVSYNEQFF
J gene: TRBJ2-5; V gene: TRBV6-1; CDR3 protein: CASSDSETQYF
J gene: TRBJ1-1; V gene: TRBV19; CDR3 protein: CASSKQGDGPNTEAFF
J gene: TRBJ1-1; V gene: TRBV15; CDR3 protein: CATSRDPSGNTEAFF
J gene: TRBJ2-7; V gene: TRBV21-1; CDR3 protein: CASSKFGTGNEQYF
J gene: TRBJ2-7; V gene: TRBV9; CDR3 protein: CASSVGISVTYEQYF
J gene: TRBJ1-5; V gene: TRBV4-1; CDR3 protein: CASSRDPNQPQHF
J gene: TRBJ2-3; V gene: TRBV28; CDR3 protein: CASSTTKPSLGGLTDTQYF
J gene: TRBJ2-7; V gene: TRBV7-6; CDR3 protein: CASSPRLAGGLPGEQYF
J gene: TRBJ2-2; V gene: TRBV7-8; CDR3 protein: CASSLVVLAGSNTGELFF
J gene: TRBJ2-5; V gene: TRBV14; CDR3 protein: CASSQASEETQYF
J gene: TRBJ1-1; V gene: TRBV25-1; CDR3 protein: CASSEYRGNTEAFF
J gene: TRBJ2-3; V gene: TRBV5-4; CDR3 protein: CASSFLAGAPDTQYF
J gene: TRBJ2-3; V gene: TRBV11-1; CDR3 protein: CASSVTGTGGSRDTQYF
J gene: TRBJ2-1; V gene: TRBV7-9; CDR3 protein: CASSFGGSSYNEQFF